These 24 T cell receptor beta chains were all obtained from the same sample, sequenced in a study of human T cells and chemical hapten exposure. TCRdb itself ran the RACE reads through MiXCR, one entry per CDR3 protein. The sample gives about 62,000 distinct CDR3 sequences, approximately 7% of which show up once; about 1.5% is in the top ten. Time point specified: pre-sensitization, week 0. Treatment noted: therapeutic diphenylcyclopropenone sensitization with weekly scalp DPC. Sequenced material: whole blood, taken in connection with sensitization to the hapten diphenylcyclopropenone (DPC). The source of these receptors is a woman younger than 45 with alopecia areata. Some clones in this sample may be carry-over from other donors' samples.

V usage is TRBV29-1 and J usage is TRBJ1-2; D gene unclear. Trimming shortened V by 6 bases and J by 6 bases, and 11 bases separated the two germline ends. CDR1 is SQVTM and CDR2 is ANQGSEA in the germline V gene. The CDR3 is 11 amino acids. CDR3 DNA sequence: TGCAGCGTCGTTGGTCAGAATGGCTACACCTTC. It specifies CSVVGQNGYTF.

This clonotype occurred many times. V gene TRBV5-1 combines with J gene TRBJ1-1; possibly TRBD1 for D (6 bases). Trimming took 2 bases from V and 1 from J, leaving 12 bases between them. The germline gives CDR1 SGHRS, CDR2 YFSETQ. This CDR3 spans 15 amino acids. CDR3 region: CASSLPTGSNTEAFF. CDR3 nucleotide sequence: TGCGCCAGCAGCTTACCCACAGGGTCGAACACTGAAGCTTTCTTT. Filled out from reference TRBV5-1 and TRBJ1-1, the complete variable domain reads KAGVTQTPRYLIKTRGQQVTLSCSPISGHRSVSWYQQTPGQGLQFLFEYFSETQRNKGNFPGRFSGRQFSNSRSEMNVSTLELGDSALYLCASSLPTGSNTEAFFGQGTRLTVV.

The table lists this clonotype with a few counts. The CDR3 protein is CSASGQGNQPQHF. DNA of the CDR3: TGCAGTGCGAGCGGACAGGGCAATCAGCCCCAGCATTTT. The chain recombines TRBV20-1 with TRBJ1-5, with TRBD1 matching over 7 bases. The CDR3 totals 13 residues. Germline CDR1 and CDR2: DFQATT and SNEGSKA (reference sequence). The junction had 4 bases not matched to a gene; V was cut back by 6 bases and J by 2 bases.

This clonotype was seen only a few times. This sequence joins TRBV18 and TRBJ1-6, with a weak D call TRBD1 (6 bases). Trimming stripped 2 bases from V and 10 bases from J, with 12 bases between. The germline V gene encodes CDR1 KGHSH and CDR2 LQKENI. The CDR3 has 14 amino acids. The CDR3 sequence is CASSPSGGDSPLHF. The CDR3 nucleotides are TGTGCCAGCTCACCATCGGGGGGCGACTCACCCCTCCACTTT.

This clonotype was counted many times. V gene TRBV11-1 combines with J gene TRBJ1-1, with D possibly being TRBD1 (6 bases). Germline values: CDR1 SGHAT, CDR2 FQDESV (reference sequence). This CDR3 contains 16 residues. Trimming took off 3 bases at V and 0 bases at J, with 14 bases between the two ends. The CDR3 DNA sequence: TGTGCCAGCAGCTTGGGAAGGGGGGATATGAACACTGAAGCTTTCTTT. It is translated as CASSLGRGDMNTEAFF.

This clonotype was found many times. The CDR3 nucleotides read TGTGCCACCAGCCCCCGAGGGCTAGCGGGGGAGAGCTCCTACAATGAGCAGTTCTTC. Its protein is CATSPRGLAGESSYNEQFF. This chain connects TRBV15 to TRBJ2-1, with 10 bases that match TRBD2. There are 19 residues in the CDR3. From germline, CDR1 is LNHNV and CDR2 YYDKDF (reference sequence). J gave up 0 bases and V 5 bases, and 13 bases lay outside the gene matches.

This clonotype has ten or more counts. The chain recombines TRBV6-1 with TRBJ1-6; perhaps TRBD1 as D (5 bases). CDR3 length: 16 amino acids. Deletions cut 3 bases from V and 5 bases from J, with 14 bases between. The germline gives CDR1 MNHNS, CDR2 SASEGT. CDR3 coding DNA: TGTGCCAGCAGTGACAAGGCTGGGACGAATAATTCACCCCTCCACTTT. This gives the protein CASSDKAGTNNSPLHF.

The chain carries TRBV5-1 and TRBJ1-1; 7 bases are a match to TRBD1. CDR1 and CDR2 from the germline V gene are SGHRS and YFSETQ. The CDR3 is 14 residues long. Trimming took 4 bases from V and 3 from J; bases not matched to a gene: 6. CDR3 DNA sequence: TGCGCCAGCAGCGCCCTAGACAGGGACACTGAAGCTTTCTTT. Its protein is CASSALDRDTEAFF.

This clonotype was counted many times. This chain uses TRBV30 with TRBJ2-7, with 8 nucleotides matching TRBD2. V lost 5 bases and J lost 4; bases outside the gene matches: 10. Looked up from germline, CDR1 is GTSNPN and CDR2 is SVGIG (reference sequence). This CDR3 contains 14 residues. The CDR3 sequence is CAWSSGGSGYEQYF. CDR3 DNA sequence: TGTGCCTGGTCGAGCGGGGGCTCCGGGTACGAGCAGTACTTC.

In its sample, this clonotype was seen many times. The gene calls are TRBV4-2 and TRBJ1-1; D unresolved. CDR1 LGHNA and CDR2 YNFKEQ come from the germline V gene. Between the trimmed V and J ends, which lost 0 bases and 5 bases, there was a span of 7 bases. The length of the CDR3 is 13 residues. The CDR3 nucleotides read TGTGCCAGCAGCCAAGATCTGAGGACTGAAGCTTTCTTT. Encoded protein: CASSQDLRTEAFF.

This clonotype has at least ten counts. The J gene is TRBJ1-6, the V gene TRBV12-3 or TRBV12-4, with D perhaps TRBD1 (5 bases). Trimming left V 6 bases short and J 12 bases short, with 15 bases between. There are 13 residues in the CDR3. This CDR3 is CASSGQSLKPLHF. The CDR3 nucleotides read TGTGCCAGCAGCGGACAAAGCTTGAAACCCCTCCACTTT.

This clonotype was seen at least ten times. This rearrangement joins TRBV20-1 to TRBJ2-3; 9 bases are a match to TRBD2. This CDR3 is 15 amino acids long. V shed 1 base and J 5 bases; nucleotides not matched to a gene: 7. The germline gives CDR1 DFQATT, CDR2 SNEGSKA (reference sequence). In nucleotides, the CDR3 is TGCAGTGCTAGAGGTCAGACTAGCGGAATAGATACGCAGTATTTT. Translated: CSARGQTSGIDTQYF.

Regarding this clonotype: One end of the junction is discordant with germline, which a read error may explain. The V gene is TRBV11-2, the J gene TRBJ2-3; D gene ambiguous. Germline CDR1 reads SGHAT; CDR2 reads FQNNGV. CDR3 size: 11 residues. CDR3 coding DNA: TGTGTCAGCAGCTTTGTTGGTACGCAGTATTTT. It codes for CVSSFVGTQYF.

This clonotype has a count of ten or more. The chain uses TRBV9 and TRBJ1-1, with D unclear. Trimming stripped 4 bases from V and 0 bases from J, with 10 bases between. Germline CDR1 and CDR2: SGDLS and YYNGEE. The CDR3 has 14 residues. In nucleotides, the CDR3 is TGTGCCAGCAGCCGAAACGTAATGAACACTGAAGCTTTCTTT. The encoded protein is CASSRNVMNTEAFF.

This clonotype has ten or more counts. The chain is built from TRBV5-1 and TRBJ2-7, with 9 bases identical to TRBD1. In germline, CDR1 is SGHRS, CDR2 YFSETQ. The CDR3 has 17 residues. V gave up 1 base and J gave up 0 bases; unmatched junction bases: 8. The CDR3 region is CASSLRGQGASSYEQYF. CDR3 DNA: TGCGCCAGCAGCTTGAGGGGACAGGGCGCGAGCTCCTACGAGCAGTACTTC.

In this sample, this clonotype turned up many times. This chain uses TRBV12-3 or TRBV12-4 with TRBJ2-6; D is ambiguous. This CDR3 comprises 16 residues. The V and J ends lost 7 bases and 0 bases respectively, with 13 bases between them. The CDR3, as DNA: TGTGCCAGCAATAACAGCCCCGGCTCTGGGGCCAACGTCCTGACTTTC. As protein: CASNNSPGSGANVLTF.

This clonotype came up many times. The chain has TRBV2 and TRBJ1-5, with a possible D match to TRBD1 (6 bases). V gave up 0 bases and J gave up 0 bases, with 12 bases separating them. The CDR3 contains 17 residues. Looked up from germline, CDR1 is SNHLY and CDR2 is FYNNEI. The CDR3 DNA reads TGTGCCAGCAGTGAAGCTGGACAGACACATAGCAATCAGCCCCAGCATTTT. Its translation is CASSEAGQTHSNQPQHF.

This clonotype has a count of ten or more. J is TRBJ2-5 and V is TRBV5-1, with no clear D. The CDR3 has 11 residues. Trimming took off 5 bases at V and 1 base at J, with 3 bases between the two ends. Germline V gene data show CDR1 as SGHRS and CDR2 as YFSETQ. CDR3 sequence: CASSGQETQYF. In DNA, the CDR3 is TGCGCCAGCAGTGGCCAAGAGACCCAGTACTTC.

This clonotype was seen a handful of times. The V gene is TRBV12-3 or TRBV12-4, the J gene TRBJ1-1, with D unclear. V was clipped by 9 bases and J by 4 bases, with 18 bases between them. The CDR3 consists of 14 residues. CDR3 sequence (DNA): TGTGCCAGTCCCGCGGCAGTTAAAGGCACTGAAGCTTTCTTT. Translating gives CASPAAVKGTEAFF.

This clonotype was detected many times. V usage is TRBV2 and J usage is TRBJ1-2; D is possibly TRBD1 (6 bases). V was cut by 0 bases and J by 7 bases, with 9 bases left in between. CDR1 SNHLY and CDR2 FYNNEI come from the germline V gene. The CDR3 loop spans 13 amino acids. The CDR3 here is CASSEARGAGYTF. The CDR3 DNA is TGTGCCAGCAGTGAAGCCAGGGGTGCTGGCTACACCTTC. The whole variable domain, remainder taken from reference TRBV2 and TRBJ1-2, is EPEVTQTPSHQVTQMGQEVILRCVPISNHLYFYWYRQILGQKVEFLVSFYNNEISEKSEIFDDQFSVERPDGSNFTLKIRSTKLEDSAMYFCASSEARGAGYTFGSGTRLTVV.

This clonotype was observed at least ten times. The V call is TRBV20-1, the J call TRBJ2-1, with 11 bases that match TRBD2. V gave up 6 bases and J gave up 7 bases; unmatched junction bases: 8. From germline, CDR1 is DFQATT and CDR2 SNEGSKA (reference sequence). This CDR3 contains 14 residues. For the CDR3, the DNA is TGCAGTGCGGTAGCGGGGGGGGCGGGAAATGAGCAGTTCTTC. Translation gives CSAVAGGAGNEQFF.

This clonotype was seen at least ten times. In DNA, the CDR3 is TGTGCCAGCAGTGGCCGGGAAACCGGGGAGCTGTTTTTT. Protein: CASSGRETGELFF. This rearrangement joins TRBV6-1 to TRBJ2-2; possible D gene TRBD2, 5 bases. This CDR3 spans 13 amino acids. V lost 4 bases and J 5 bases, leaving 8 bases between the germline ends. In germline, CDR1 is MNHNS, CDR2 SASEGT.

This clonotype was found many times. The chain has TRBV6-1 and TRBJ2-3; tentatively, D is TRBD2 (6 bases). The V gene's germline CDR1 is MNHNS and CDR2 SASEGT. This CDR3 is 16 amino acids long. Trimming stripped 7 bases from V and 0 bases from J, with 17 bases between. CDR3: CASTGGLAFSTDTQYF. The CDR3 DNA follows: TGTGCCAGCACCGGAGGGCTAGCGTTCAGCACAGATACGCAGTATTTT.

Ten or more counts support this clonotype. The CDR3 is CASHAGLYEQYF. The CDR3 DNA reads TGCGCCAGTCATGCGGGACTTTACGAGCAGTACTTC. The genes are TRBV23-1 and TRBJ2-7, with D tentatively TRBD2 (6 bases). TRBV23-1 is filed as an ORF, its function uncertain. This CDR3 has 12 amino acids. The V gene lost 9 bases and the J gene lost 4 bases, with 13 bases spanning the gap.